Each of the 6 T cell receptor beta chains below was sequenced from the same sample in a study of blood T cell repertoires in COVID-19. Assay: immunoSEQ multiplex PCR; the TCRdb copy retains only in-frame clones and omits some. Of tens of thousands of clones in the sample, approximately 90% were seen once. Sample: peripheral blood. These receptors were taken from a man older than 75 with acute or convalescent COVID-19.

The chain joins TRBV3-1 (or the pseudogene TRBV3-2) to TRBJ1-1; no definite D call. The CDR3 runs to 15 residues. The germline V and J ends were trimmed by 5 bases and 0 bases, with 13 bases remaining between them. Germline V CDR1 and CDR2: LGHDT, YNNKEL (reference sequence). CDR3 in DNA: TGTGCCAGCAGCGCTACAAGCGGGATGAACACTGAAGCTTTCTTT. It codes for CASSATSGMNTEAFF.

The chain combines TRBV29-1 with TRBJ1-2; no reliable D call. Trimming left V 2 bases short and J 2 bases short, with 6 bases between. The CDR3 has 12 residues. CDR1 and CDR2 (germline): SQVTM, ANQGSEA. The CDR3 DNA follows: TGCAGCGTTGAATGGGCAAACTATGGCTACACCTTC. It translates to CSVEWANYGYTF.

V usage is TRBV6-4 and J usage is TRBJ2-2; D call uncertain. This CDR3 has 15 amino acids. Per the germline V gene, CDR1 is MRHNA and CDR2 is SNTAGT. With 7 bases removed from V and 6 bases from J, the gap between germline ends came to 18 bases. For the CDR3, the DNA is TGTGCCAGCAAAGAACGGGTTGGTAGAGCCGGGGAGCTGTTTTTT. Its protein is CASKERVGRAGELFF.

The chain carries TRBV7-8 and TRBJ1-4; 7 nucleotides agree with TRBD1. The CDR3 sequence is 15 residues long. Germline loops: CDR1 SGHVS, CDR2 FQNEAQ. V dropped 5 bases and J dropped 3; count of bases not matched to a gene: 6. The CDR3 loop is CASSLYRGANEKLFF. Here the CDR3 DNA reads TGTGCCAGCAGCCTCTACAGGGGAGCTAATGAAAAACTGTTTTTT.

In nucleotides, the CDR3 is TGCGCCAGCAGCCGGTCGGGGGGCAGGGAGACCCAGTACTTC. Its protein product is CASSRSGGRETQYF. This chain uses TRBV5-1 with TRBJ2-5; possible D gene TRBD2, 7 bases. V was cut by 4 bases and J by 5 bases, with 15 bases left in between. Germline V lookup: CDR1 SGHRS, CDR2 YFSETQ. There are 14 residues in the CDR3.

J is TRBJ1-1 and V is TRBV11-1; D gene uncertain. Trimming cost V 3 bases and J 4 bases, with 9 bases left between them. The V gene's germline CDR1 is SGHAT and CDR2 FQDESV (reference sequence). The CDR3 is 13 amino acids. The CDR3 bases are TGTGCCAGCAGCTTCGGACTGGGCACTGAAGCTTTCTTT. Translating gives CASSFGLGTEAFF.